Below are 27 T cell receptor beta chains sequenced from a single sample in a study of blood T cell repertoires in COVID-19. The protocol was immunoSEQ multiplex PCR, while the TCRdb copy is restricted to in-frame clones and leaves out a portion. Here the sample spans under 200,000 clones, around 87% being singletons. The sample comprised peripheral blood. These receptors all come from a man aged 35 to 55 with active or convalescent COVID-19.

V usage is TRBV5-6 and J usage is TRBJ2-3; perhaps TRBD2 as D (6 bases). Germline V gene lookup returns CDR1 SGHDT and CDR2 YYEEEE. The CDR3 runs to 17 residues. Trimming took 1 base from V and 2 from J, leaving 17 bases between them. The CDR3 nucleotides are TGTGCCAGCAGCTTGAGGGGTGGGCGGGGATACACAGATACGCAGTATTTT. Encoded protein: CASSLRGGRGYTDTQYF.

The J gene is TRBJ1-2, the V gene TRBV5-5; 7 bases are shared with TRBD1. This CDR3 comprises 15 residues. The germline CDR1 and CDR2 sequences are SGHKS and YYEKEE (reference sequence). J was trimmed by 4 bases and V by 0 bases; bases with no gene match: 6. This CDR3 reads CASSLDSQGSYGYTF. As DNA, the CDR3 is TGTGCCAGCAGCTTGGATTCACAGGGGTCCTATGGCTACACCTTC.

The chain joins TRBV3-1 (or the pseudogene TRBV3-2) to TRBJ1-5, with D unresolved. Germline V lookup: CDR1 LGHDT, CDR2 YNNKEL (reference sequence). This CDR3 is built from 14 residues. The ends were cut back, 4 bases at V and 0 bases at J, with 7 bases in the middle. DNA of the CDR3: TGTGCCAGCAGCCCCGGGGATAGCAATCAGCCCCAGCATTTT. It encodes CASSPGDSNQPQHF.

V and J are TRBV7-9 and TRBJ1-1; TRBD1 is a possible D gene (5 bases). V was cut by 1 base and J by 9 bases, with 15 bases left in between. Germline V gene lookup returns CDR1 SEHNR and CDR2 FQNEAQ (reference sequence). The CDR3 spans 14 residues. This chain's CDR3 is CASSLGGELVQAFF. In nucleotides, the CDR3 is TGTGCCAGCAGCTTAGGGGGCGAGTTGGTGCAAGCTTTCTTT.

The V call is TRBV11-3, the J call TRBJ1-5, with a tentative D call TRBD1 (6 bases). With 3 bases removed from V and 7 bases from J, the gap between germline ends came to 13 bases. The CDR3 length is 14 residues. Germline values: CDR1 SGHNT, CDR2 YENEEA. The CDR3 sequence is CASSLNRALQPQHF. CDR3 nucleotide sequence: TGTGCCAGCAGCTTGAACAGGGCATTGCAGCCCCAGCATTTT.

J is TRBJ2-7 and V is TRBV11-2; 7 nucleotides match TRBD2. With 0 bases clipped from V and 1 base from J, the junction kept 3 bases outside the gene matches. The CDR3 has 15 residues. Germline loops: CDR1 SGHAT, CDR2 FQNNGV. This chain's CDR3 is CASSLDGGISYEQYF. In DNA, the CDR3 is TGTGCCAGCAGCTTAGACGGGGGGATTTCCTACGAGCAGTACTTC.

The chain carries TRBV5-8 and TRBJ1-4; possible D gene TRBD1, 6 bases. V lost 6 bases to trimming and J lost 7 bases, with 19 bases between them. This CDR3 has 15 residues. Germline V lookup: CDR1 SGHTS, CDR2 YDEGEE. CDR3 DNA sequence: TGTGCCAGCACCTCCCCGGGGCAGGGGAGTGAAAAACTGTTTTTT. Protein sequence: CASTSPGQGSEKLFF.

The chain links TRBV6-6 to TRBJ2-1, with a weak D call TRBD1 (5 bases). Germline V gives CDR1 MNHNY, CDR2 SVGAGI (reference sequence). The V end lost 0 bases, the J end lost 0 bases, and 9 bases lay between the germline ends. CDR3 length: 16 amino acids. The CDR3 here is CASSYSSQGSYNEQFF. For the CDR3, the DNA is TGTGCCAGCAGTTACTCGTCGCAGGGCTCCTACAATGAGCAGTTCTTC.

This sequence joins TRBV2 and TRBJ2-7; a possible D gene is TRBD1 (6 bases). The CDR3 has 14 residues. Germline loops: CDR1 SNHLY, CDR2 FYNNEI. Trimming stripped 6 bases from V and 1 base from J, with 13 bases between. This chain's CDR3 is CASRQGTSSYEQYF. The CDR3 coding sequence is TGTGCCAGCAGACAGGGAACATCTTCCTACGAGCAGTACTTC.

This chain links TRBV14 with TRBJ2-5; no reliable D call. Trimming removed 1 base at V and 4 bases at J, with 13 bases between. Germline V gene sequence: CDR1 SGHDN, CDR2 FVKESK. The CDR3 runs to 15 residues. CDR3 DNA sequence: TGTGCCAGCAGCCAAGGGCCCACTATAAGAGAGACCCAGTACTTC. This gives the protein CASSQGPTIRETQYF.

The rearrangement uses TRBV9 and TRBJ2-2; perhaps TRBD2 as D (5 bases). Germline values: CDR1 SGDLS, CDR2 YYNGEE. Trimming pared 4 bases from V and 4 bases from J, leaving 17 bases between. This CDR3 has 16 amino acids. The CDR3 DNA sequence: TGTGCCAGCAGCCCCAGTAGGGTACGGGGCACCGGGGAGCTGTTTTTT. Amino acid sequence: CASSPSRVRGTGELFF.

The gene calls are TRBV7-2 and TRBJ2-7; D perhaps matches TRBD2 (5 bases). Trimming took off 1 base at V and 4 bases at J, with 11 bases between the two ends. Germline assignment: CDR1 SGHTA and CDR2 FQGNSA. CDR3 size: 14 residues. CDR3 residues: CASSLVLGGYEQYF. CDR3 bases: TGTGCCAGCAGCTTAGTCCTAGGCGGGTACGAGCAGTACTTC.

The CDR3 DNA follows: TGTGCCAGCAGCTCACGAGAGGGAGCTGAAGCTTTCTTT. Translated, it gives CASSSREGAEAFF. The V and J genes are TRBV12-3 or TRBV12-4 and TRBJ1-1; D is unclear. This CDR3 has 13 residues. V shed 6 bases and J shed 6 bases, with 14 bases lying between them.

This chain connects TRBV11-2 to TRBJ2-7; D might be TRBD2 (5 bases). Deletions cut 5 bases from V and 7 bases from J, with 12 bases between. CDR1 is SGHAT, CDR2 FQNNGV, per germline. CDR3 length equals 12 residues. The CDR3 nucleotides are TGTGCCAGCAGCCCCCTAGCCCGGGAGCAGTACTTC. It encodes CASSPLAREQYF.

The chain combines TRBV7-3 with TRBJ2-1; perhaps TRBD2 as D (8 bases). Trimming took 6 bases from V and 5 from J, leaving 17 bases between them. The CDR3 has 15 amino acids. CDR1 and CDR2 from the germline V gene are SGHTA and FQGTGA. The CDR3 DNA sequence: TGTGCCAGCAGGACCGGGGGGGACAGAAACAATGAGCAGTTCTTC. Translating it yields CASRTGGDRNNEQFF.

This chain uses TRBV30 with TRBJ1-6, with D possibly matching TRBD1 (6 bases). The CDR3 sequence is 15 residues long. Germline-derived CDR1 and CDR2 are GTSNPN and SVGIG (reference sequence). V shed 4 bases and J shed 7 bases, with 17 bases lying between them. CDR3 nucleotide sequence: TGTGCCTGGAAGGCAGGGGATGTCCTAAATTCACCCCTCCACTTT. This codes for CAWKAGDVLNSPLHF.

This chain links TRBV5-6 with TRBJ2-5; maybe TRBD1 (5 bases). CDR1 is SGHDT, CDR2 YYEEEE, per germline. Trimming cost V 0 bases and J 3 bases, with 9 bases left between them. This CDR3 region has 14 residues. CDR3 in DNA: TGTGCCAGCAGCTTGGGGGGCAGTAAAGAGACCCAGTACTTC. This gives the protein CASSLGGSKETQYF.

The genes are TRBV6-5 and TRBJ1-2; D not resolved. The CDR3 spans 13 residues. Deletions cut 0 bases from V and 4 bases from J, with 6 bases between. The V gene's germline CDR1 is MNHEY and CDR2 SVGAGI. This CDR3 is CASSYSSLYGYTF. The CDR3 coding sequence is TGTGCCAGCAGTTACTCGAGCCTCTATGGCTACACCTTC.

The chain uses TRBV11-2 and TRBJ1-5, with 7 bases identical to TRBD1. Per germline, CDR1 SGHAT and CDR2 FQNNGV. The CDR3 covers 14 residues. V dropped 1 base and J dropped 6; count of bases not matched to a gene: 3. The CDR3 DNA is TGTGCCAGCAGCTTAGGACAGGGACTTCAGCCCCAGCATTTT. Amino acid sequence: CASSLGQGLQPQHF.

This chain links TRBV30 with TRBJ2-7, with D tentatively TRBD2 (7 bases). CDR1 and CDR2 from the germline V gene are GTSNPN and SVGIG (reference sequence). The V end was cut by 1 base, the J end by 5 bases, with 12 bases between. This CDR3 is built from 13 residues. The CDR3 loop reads CAWSAGGLHEQYF. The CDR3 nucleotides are TGTGCCTGGAGTGCCGGGGGGCTCCACGAGCAGTACTTC. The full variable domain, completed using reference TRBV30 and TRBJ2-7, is SQTIHQWPATLVQPVGSPLSLECTVEGTSNPNLYWYRQAAGRGLQLLFYSVGIGQISSEVPQNLSASRPQDRQFILSSKKLLLSDSGFYLCAWSAGGLHEQYFGPGTRLTVT.

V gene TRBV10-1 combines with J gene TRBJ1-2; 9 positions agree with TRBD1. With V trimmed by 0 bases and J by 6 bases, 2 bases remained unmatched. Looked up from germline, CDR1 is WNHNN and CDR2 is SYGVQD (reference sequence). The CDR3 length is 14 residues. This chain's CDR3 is CASSESGQGDGYTF. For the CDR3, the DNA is TGCGCCAGCAGTGAGTCGGGACAGGGTGATGGCTACACCTTC.

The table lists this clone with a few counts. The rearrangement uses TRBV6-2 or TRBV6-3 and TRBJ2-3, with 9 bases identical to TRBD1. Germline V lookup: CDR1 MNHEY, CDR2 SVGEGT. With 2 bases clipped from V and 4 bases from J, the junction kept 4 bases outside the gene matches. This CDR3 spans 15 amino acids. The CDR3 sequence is CASSYAGQGADTQYF. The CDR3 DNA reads TGTGCCAGCAGTTACGCGGGACAGGGCGCAGATACGCAGTATTTT.

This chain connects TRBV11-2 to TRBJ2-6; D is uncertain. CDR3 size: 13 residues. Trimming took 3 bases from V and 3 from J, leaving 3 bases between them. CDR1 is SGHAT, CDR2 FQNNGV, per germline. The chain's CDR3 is CASSFYGANVLTF. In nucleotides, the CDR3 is TGTGCCAGCAGCTTTTATGGGGCCAACGTCCTGACTTTC.

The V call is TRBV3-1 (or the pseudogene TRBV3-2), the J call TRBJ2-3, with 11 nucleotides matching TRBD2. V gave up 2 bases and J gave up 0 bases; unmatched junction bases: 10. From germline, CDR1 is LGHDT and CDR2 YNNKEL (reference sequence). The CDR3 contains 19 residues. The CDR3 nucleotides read TGTGCCAGCAGCCAATATCTAGCGGGGGGCCAAACTAGCACAGATACGCAGTATTTT. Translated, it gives CASSQYLAGGQTSTDTQYF.

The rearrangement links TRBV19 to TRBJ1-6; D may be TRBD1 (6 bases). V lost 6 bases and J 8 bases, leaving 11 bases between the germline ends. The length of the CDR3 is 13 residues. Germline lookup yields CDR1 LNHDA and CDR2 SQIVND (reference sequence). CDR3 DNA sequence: TGTGCCAGTAGAAGGGGGGGGGATTCACCCCTCCACTTT. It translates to CASRRGGDSPLHF.

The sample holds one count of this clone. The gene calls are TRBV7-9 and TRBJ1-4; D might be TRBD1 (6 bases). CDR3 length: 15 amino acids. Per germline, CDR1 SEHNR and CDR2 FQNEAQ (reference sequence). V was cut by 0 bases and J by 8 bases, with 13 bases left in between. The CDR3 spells CASSLAQGREEKLFF. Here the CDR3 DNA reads TGTGCCAGCAGCTTAGCACAGGGAAGAGAGGAAAAACTGTTTTTT.

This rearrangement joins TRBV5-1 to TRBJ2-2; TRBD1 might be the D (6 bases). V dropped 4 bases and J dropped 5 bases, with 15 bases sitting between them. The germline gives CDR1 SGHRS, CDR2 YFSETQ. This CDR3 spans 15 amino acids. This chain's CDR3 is CASSRTTGDTGELFF. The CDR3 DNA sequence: TGCGCCAGCAGCCGAACGACAGGAGATACCGGGGAGCTGTTTTTT.